These T cell receptor beta chains were read from a single sample in a study of CD8 T cells in ankylosing spondylitis. MiXCR was run by TCRdb on the 5' RACE reads, yielding one entry per CDR3 protein. The data contain fewer than 500,000 distinct CDR3 sequences, about 20% of them seen just once; the ten biggest clones take up about a sixth. Specimen: blood, either unsorted or a sorted T cell fraction (not recorded which). The source is a male donor with ankylosing spondylitis. Both conserved end residues are part of each CDR3. Each record gives: V gene, CDR3 length, clone size, J gene, D gene, CDR3 DNA, CDR3 protein. D genes are given only for firm matches. Expanded clones get a size class; other rows say once, few or many, or leave the size out.

TRBV5-1	15	many	TRBJ2-5	TRBD2	TGCGCCAGCAGCCCAGGACTAGCGGGAGTAGAGACCCAGTACTTC	CASSPGLAGVETQYF
TRBV20-1	13	.	TRBJ2-1	TRBD2	TGCAGTGCCCCGGGACTAGCTAACAATGAGCAGTTCTTC	CSAPGLANNEQFF
TRBV7-3	15	.	TRBJ2-2	TRBD2	TGTGCCAGCAGCCCGCTCGAGGCGGGAGCCGGGGAGCTGTTTTTT	CASSPLEAGAGELFF
TRBV18	16	few	TRBJ2-2	TRBD2	TGTGCCAGCTCACCATTCGCGGGAGCGAACACCGGGGAGCTGTTTTTT	CASSPFAGANTGELFF
TRBV9	16	few	TRBJ1-3	.	TGTGCCAGCAGCGTAGCTACAGGCTTCTCTGGAAACACCATATATTTT	CASSVATGFSGNTIYF
TRBV18	15	few	TRBJ2-4	.	TGTGCCAGCTCACTGGGTTCTCCACCTACGAACATTCAGTACTTC	CASSLGSPPTNIQYF
TRBV20-1	14	.	TRBJ2-3	.	TGCAGTGCCCAACTACCGGGGAGCACAGATACGCAGTATTTT	CSAQLPGSTDTQYF
TRBV10-2	16	.	TRBJ2-1	TRBD1	TGCGCCAGCAGTGGTCGACAGGGCCGCTCCTACAATGAGCAGTTCTTC	CASSGRQGRSYNEQFF
TRBV4-3	14	many	TRBJ2-2	.	TGCGCCAGCAGCCAAGACCCGAACACCGGGGAGCTGTTTTTT	CASSQDPNTGELFF
TRBV19	13	.	TRBJ2-1	.	TGTGCCAGTAGTATCCCTAGCTCCGATGAGCAGTTCTTC	CASSIPSSDEQFF
TRBV7-2	13	.	TRBJ1-1	TRBD1	TGTGCCAGCAGCTTAGACCCGACAGGGGAAGCTTTCTTT	CASSLDPTGEAFF
TRBV12-3/TRBV12-4	16	few	TRBJ2-7	TRBD1	TGTGCCAGCAGTCCCCGCGGCAGGGACAGGGACTACGAGCAGTACTTC	CASSPRGRDRDYEQYF
TRBV6-1	15	.	TRBJ2-2	.	TGTGCCAGCAGTGCCCCGGAACCGAACACCGGGGAGCTGTTTTTT	CASSAPEPNTGELFF
TRBV4-3	15	few	TRBJ1-4	.	TGCGCCAGCAGCCAAATGGGGGCGGAGGGGGAAAAACTGTTTTTT	CASSQMGAEGEKLFF
TRBV7-9	16	few	TRBJ2-2	.	TGTGCCAGCAGCTCTTGGGGGACGGCGAACACCGGGGAGCTGTTTTTT	CASSSWGTANTGELFF
TRBV11-3	14	few	TRBJ2-7	TRBD2	TGTGCCAGCAGCTTAAGACTAGCCCTATACGAGCAGTACTTC	CASSLRLALYEQYF
TRBV4-3	17	.	TRBJ2-3	.	TGCGCCAGCAGCCAAGATTCGGGTCAGGGGATAGTTGATACGCAGTATTTT	CASSQDSGQGIVDTQYF
TRBV27	13	.	TRBJ2-3	.	TGTGCCAGCAGCTCCCCAGGGGTTAGCACGCAGTATTTT	CASSSPGVSTQYF
TRBV4-1	16	.	TRBJ2-7	.	TGCGCCAGCAGCCGCCCTCCACCGCGGCTAGTCCACGAGCAGTACTTC	CASSRPPPRLVHEQYF
TRBV12-3/TRBV12-4	15	.	TRBJ2-3	TRBD1	TGTGCCAGCAGTCAAGGGACAGGGAACACAGATACGCAGTATTTT	CASSQGTGNTDTQYF
TRBV5-1	13	.	TRBJ2-4	.	TGCGCCAGCAGCTTGGTGACGCAGAACATTCAGTACTTC	CASSLVTQNIQYF
TRBV6-2/TRBV6-3	20	few	TRBJ2-1	.	TGTGCCAGCAGTTACGGGGGCCCACCCCTAGCGTCAAGCTCCTACAATGAGCAGTTCTTC	CASSYGGPPLASSSYNEQFF
TRBV7-2	15	.	TRBJ2-1	TRBD1	TGTGCCAGCAGTTCGCAGGGGGATTACTACAATGAGCAGTTCTTC	CASSSQGDYYNEQFF
TRBV27	15	.	TRBJ1-1	TRBD1	TGTGCCAGCAGTTCCCGACAGGGTGTGAACACTGAAGCTTTCTTT	CASSSRQGVNTEAFF
TRBV11-2	21	few	TRBJ2-1	TRBD1	TGTGCCAGCAGCTCCCCCCGGGACAGGGGCTCCTTAGCGGACTCCTACAATGAGCAGTTCTTC	CASSSPRDRGSLADSYNEQFF
TRBV7-9	14	.	TRBJ2-3	.	TGTGCCAGCAGCCCTTGGACCGTATCAGATACGCAGTATTTT	CASSPWTVSDTQYF
TRBV5-1	13	.	TRBJ1-1	TRBD1	TGCGCCAGCAGCTCAGGGGGAAGGACTGAAGCTTTCTTT	CASSSGGRTEAFF
TRBV5-1	14	many	TRBJ2-5	TRBD1	TGCGCCAGCAGCTTCGCAGGGGGCCCAGAGACCCAGTACTTC	CASSFAGGPETQYF
TRBV6-2/TRBV6-3	16	few	TRBJ2-1	TRBD2	TGTGCCAGCAGTTATACTAGCGGGAGAACCTACAATGAGCAGTTCTTC	CASSYTSGRTYNEQFF
TRBV6-1	15	few	TRBJ1-4	.	TGTGCCAGCAAGGGTCCGGCTAACCTTAATGAAAAACTGTTTTTT	CASKGPANLNEKLFF
TRBV9	15	.	TRBJ1-3	.	TGTGCCAGCAGCGTTCAGGGCGCGGGTGGAAACACCATATATTTT	CASSVQGAGGNTIYF
TRBV20-1	13	few	TRBJ2-5	TRBD1	TGCAGTGCTAGGGAAACAGGGGGAGAGACCCAGTACTTC	CSARETGGETQYF
TRBV5-1	15	.	TRBJ2-5	.	TGCGCCAGCAGCTTGGGACCCGGGTCGGGTGAGACCCAGTACTTC	CASSLGPGSGETQYF
TRBV20-1	12	medium-sized	TRBJ2-1	.	TGCAGTGCTAACAGGCGTTACAATGAGCAGTTCTTC	CSANRRYNEQFF
TRBV5-1	13	.	TRBJ2-7	.	TGCGCCAGCAGCTTGTCACCGGATTACGAGCAGTACTTC	CASSLSPDYEQYF
TRBV5-5	14	many	TRBJ2-7	TRBD1	TGTGCCAGCAGCCGGGGACAGGGACCCTACGAGCAGTACTTC	CASSRGQGPYEQYF
TRBV29-1	14	.	TRBJ2-7	.	TGCAGCGTTGATTCAGGGGTCGGGATTTACGAGCAGTACTTC	CSVDSGVGIYEQYF
TRBV29-1	17	.	TRBJ2-5	.	TGCAGCGTTGCGAGGAGGGTGTATCCTTGGGTGGTAGAGACCCAGTACTTC	CSVARRVYPWVVETQYF
TRBV20-1	16	.	TRBJ2-2	TRBD2	TGCAGTGCTTCAGGGCTAGCGGGATTGGACACCGGGGAGCTGTTTTTT	CSASGLAGLDTGELFF
TRBV6-1	14	few	TRBJ1-2	.	TGTGCCAGCGGCCGGGATCCAATACTCTATGGCTACACCTTC	CASGRDPILYGYTF
TRBV5-1	15	many	TRBJ2-1	.	TGCGCCAGCAGCTTGGCAGGGACCTCCTACAATGAGCAGTTCTTC	CASSLAGTSYNEQFF
TRBV7-9	16	.	TRBJ2-1	TRBD1	TGTGCCAGCAGCTTAAGGACAGGGAATTCCTACAATGAGCAGTTCTTC	CASSLRTGNSYNEQFF
TRBV29-1	11	many	TRBJ1-1	.	TGCAGCGTTGCCGAGGGCGCTGAAGCTTTCTTT	CSVAEGAEAFF
TRBV30	14	few	TRBJ2-5	.	TGTGCCTGGAGTGTCACCAGGGCCTCGGAGACCCAGTACTTC	CAWSVTRASETQYF
TRBV5-6	12	few	TRBJ2-4	.	TGTGCCAGCAGCCCACAGGGAAACATTCAGTACTTC	CASSPQGNIQYF
TRBV29-1	18	few	TRBJ2-2	.	TGCAGCGTGTCGGGGTGGGGGAGAGTACGTGGGAACACCGGGGAGCTGTTTTTT	CSVSGWGRVRGNTGELFF
TRBV19	15	.	TRBJ2-1	.	TGTGCCAGTAGTATAGAGGACTGGGCGTACAATGAGCAGTTCTTC	CASSIEDWAYNEQFF